The 13 T cell receptor beta chains given below trace back to one sample, sequenced in a study of memory CD4+ T cells and cytomegalovirus serostatus. The sort gate was single viable CD3+CD4+CD8-CD45RO+ cells for memory CD4+ T cells. The repertoire was sequenced with immunoSEQ multiplex PCR; TCRdb's copy has only in-frame clones and lacks some. The sample contains 50,000 to 60,000 clones, about 80% of which appear only once. The source material was memory CD4+ T cells from blood. These receptors came from an adult in good health and CMV-seropositive.

The V gene is TRBV4-3, the J gene TRBJ1-1; 9 nucleotides align to TRBD1. The CDR3 totals 16 residues. V dropped 1 base and J dropped 5; count of bases not matched to a gene: 8. Germline CDR1 and CDR2: LGHNA and YSLEER. The CDR3 sequence is CASSQVGNRGQTEAFF. CDR3 nucleotide sequence: TGCGCCAGCAGCCAAGTCGGGAACAGGGGGCAGACTGAAGCTTTCTTT.

The chain joins TRBV4-1 to TRBJ2-1; 8 nucleotides align to TRBD2. Trimming removed 1 base from V and 5 bases from J; junction bases left unmatched: 7. The CDR3 extends over 16 amino acids. Per the germline V gene, CDR1 is MGHRA and CDR2 is YSYEKL. The DNA of the CDR3 is TGCGCCAGCAGCCAAGGATTGACGGGAGGGGACAATGAGCAGTTCTTC. As protein: CASSQGLTGGDNEQFF.

This clone appeared once. The chain has TRBV7-9 and TRBJ2-3; the D call may be TRBD1 or TRBD2 (5 bases each). Germline V gene lookup returns CDR1 SEHNR and CDR2 FQNEAQ (reference sequence). The CDR3 length is 15 residues. Trimming shortened V by 6 bases and J by 5 bases, and 18 bases separated the two germline ends. CDR3 region: CASRSWDHLGDTQYF. CDR3 bases: TGTGCCAGCAGGTCATGGGACCACCTTGGAGATACGCAGTATTTT.

V usage is TRBV7-9 and J usage is TRBJ1-5; D is undetermined. The V and J ends lost 1 base and 0 bases respectively, with 7 bases between them. Germline CDR1 is SEHNR and CDR2 is FQNEAQ (reference sequence). The CDR3 extends over 15 amino acids. CDR3 nucleotide sequence: TGTGCCAGCAGCTTAGACGACCATAGCAATCAGCCCCAGCATTTT. Its translation: CASSLDDHSNQPQHF.

This clone came up once. The germline gene is not matched at one end of the junction; a read error may be the cause. The rearrangement uses TRBV4-3 and TRBJ2-7, with D uncertain. From germline, CDR1 is LGHNA and CDR2 YSLEER. The CDR3 has 12 residues. This CDR3 is CASSQKWIVEVF. DNA for the CDR3: TGCGCCAGCAGCCAAAAGTGGATCGTAGAGGTCTTC.

This chain connects TRBV28 to TRBJ2-7; weak D call: TRBD1 (7 bases). V was shortened by 5 bases and J by 3 bases, with 20 bases between the two germline ends. In germline, CDR1 is MDHEN, CDR2 SYDVKM. This CDR3 has 16 residues. The CDR3 bases are TGTGCCAGCAGTCTTGGAACGACAGGGAGGCGCTACGAGCAGTACTTC. It specifies CASSLGTTGRRYEQYF.

This clone has just a few counts. The CDR3 sequence is CASSGAGRIYEQYF. The CDR3 DNA sequence: TGTGCCAGCAGTGGGGCAGGGAGGATCTACGAGCAGTACTTC. The chain couples TRBV2 to TRBJ2-7; a possible D gene is TRBD2 (6 bases). Trimming shortened V by 4 bases and J by 3 bases, and 13 bases separated the two germline ends. The CDR3 length is 14 residues. Germline CDR1 is SNHLY and CDR2 is FYNNEI.

The chain has TRBV5-8 and TRBJ2-3; the D gene could be TRBD1 or TRBD2 (5 bases each). Trimming shortened V by 5 bases and J by 6 bases, and 22 bases separated the two germline ends. This CDR3 is built from 16 residues. The germline V gene has CDR1 SGHTS and CDR2 YDEGEE. The CDR3 spells CASSSPGPKTRDTQYF. CDR3 sequence (DNA): TGTGCCAGCAGTTCTCCGGGACCCAAAACGAGGGATACGCAGTATTTT.

The chain combines TRBV7-9 with TRBJ2-1, with 11 bases matching TRBD1. This CDR3 is 15 amino acids long. Trimming removed 5 bases from V and 3 bases from J; junction bases left unmatched: 3. Per the germline V gene, CDR1 is SEHNR and CDR2 is FQNEAQ (reference sequence). DNA of the CDR3: TGTGCCAGCAGCCGGACAGGGGGCTACTACAATGAGCAGTTCTTC. It encodes CASSRTGGYYNEQFF.

This rearrangement joins TRBV7-2 to TRBJ2-2; D is unclear. The CDR3 extends over 12 amino acids. V was shortened by 5 bases and J by 8 bases, with 9 bases between the two germline ends. CDR1 and CDR2 (germline): SGHTA, FQGNSA. The CDR3 sequence is CASSRATGELFF. The CDR3 nucleotides are TGTGCCAGCAGCCGCGCAACAGGGGAGCTGTTTTTT.

The rearrangement uses TRBV6-5 and TRBJ1-1; no clear D. V dropped 6 bases and J dropped 4 bases, with 12 bases sitting between them. Germline lookup yields CDR1 MNHEY and CDR2 SVGAGI. The CDR3 sequence is 13 residues long. The CDR3 bases are TGTGCCAGCAGGGTACATACAACCACTGAAGCTTTCTTT. Translation gives CASRVHTTTEAFF.

V is TRBV6-6 and J is TRBJ2-1, with 8 positions matching TRBD2. With V trimmed by 7 bases and J by 0 bases, 5 bases remained unmatched. This CDR3 has 15 amino acids. Germline V lookup: CDR1 MNHNY, CDR2 SVGAGI (reference sequence). The CDR3 DNA reads TGTGCCAGCATCCCGGGACTAGTCTCCTACAATGAGCAGTTCTTC. Residues: CASIPGLVSYNEQFF.

This rearrangement joins TRBV5-1 to TRBJ2-3, with TRBD1 matching 7 bases. CDR3 length: 14 residues. Germline loops: CDR1 SGHRS, CDR2 YFSETQ. Trimming removed 4 bases from V and 0 bases from J; junction bases left unmatched: 2. The CDR3 region is CASSPGQSTDTQYF. The CDR3 nucleotides read TGCGCCAGCAGCCCGGGACAGAGCACAGATACGCAGTATTTT.